This T cell receptor beta chain was found in a study of blood T cell repertoires in COVID-19. CDR3 length equals 15 residues. Trimming shortened V by 0 bases and J by 2 bases, and 11 bases separated the two germline ends. Germline values: CDR1 SGHRS, CDR2 YFSETQ. This table comes from immunoSEQ multiplex PCR, and its TCRdb copy is limited to in-frame clones, with some not included. This sample yields 350,000 to 450,000 clones, of which about nine tenths are seen a single time; 0.8% to 0.9% belongs to the top ten. V and J are TRBV5-1 and TRBJ2-5; no firm D call. Input material: PBMCs or T cells enriched from blood (not recorded which). The sequence was collected from a woman aged 40 to 50 who had been exposed to COVID-19. CDR3 DNA: TGCGCCAGCAGCTTGGTCCTCGGGTCTCAAGAGACCCAGTACTTC. Protein product: CASSLVLGSQETQYF.